Below, 10 T cell receptor beta chains from the same sample are listed, as sequenced in a study of blood T cell dynamics during melanoma immunotherapy. TCRdb's copy holds only in-frame clones and misses some; the assay was immunoSEQ multiplex PCR. The data show roughly 10,000 clones, roughly nine tenths seen once. This sample's time point: week 3, after first cycle of checkpoint inhibitor. The sequencing here drew on blood, taken from a patient treated with checkpoint blockade. The receptors were gathered from a human donor with melanoma.

The chain employs TRBV29-1 and TRBJ1-2, with TRBD1 as a possible D gene (5 bases). There are 11 residues in the CDR3. V lost 7 bases and J lost 7, with 13 bases in between. The germline CDR1 and CDR2 sequences are SQVTM and ANQGSEA. DNA of the CDR3: TGCAGCGCCGAATGGGGGGGTGGCTACACCTTC. It yields the protein CSAEWGGGYTF.

The V and J genes are TRBV19 and TRBJ2-1; D is possibly TRBD1 or TRBD2 (6 bases each). The CDR3 covers 14 residues. Trimming pared 1 base from V and 9 bases from J, leaving 13 bases between. CDR1 is LNHDA, CDR2 SQIVND, per germline (reference sequence). As DNA, the CDR3 is TGTGCCAGTAGTATAGGGGGGGCGATCGCTGAGCAGTTCTTC. The encoded protein is CASSIGGAIAEQFF.

J is TRBJ2-1 and V is TRBV6-5, with TRBD2 as a possible D gene (6 bases). V lost 2 bases, J lost 6 bases, and 8 bases lay in between. This CDR3 is 13 amino acids long. Germline V gives CDR1 MNHEY, CDR2 SVGAGI. The CDR3 here is CASSYGTFNEQFF. CDR3 in DNA: TGTGCCAGCAGTTACGGGACTTTCAATGAGCAGTTCTTC.

The genes are TRBV19 and TRBJ2-3; possibly TRBD2 for D (6 bases). The CDR3 loop spans 16 amino acids. Trimming stripped 0 bases from V and 3 bases from J, with 13 bases between. The germline V gene encodes CDR1 LNHDA and CDR2 SQIVND (reference sequence). In DNA, the CDR3 is TGTGCCAGTAGTATAGATCGGGCTAGCGCTACAGATACGCAGTATTTT. Protein product: CASSIDRASATDTQYF.

This sequence joins TRBV4-1 and TRBJ1-2; D remains ambiguous. The CDR3 is 14 residues long. CDR1 is MGHRA and CDR2 is YSYEKL in the germline V gene. The germline V and J ends were trimmed by 1 base and 7 bases, with 13 bases remaining between them. This chain's CDR3 is CASSQVGRSVGYTF. CDR3 coding DNA: TGCGCCAGCAGCCAAGTGGGCAGGTCGGTTGGCTACACCTTC.

The chain recombines TRBV7-2 with TRBJ1-3; a weak D match, TRBD1 (6 bases). With 5 bases removed from V and 0 bases from J, the gap between germline ends came to 14 bases. This CDR3 has 16 amino acids. Germline V CDR1 and CDR2: SGHTA, FQGNSA. CDR3 region: CASSVTQGYSGNTIYF. CDR3 sequence (DNA): TGTGCCAGCAGCGTAACTCAGGGGTACTCTGGAAACACCATATATTTT.

The CDR3 spells CASRPDRGWDTEAFF. As DNA, the CDR3 is TGTGCCAGCAGGCCGGACCGCGGGTGGGACACTGAAGCTTTCTTT. The chain has TRBV28 and TRBJ1-1; D not certain. The germline V gene has CDR1 MDHEN and CDR2 SYDVKM. V was shortened by 6 bases and J by 3 bases, with 17 bases between the two germline ends. The CDR3 has 15 residues.

V and J are TRBV6-6 and TRBJ1-1; unclear D gene. The germline CDR1 and CDR2 sequences are MNHNY and SVGAGI (reference sequence). Trimming left V 6 bases short and J 1 base short, with 3 bases between. The CDR3 is 11 amino acids. This CDR3 is CASSPNTEAFF. CDR3 DNA: TGTGCCAGCAGCCCGAACACTGAAGCTTTCTTT.

The chain links TRBV29-1 to TRBJ1-2, with TRBD1 matching 8 bases. Germline V lookup: CDR1 SQVTM, CDR2 ANQGSEA. The CDR3 loop spans 12 amino acids. V trimming: 6 bases; J trimming: 5 bases; junction bases outside the gene matches: 5. The CDR3 here is CSVTGVGYGYTF. CDR3 coding DNA: TGCAGCGTGACAGGGGTAGGGTATGGCTACACCTTC.

This clone was seen just once. The chain recombines TRBV9 with TRBJ1-2, with 7 bases matching TRBD1. The CDR3 contains 17 residues. Germline V gene sequence: CDR1 SGDLS, CDR2 YYNGEE. Trimming took 4 bases from V and 2 from J; bases not matched to a gene: 14. The CDR3 reads CASSTRPTGPGNYGYTF. The CDR3 DNA reads TGTGCCAGCAGCACCCGACCGACAGGGCCCGGAAACTATGGCTACACCTTC.